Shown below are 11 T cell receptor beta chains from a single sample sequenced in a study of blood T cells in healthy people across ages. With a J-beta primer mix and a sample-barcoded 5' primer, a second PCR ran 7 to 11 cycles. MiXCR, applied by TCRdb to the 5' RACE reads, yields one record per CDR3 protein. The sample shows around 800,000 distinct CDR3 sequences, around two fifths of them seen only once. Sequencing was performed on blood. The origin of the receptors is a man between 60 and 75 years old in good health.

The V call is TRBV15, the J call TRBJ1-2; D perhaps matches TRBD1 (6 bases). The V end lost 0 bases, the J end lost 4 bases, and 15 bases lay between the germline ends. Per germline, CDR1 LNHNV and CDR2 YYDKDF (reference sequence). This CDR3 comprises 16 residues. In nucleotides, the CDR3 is TGTGCCACCAGCAGAGATAGGCAGGGGCTCGGCTATGGCTACACCTTC. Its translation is CATSRDRQGLGYGYTF.

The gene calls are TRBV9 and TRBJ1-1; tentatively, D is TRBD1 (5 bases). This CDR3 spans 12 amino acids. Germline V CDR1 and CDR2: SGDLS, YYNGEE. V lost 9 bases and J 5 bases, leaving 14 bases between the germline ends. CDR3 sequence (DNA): TGTGCCAAGGGGCGGGGTGGGACTGAAGCTTTCTTT. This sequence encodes CAKGRGGTEAFF.

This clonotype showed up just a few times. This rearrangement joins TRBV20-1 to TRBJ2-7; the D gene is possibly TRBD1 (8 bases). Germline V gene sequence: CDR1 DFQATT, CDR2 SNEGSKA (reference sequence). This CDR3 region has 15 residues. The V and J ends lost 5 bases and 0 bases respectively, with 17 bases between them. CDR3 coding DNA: TGCAGTGCTGGGAGGGCCAGGGGGCCCTCCTACGAGCAGTACTTC. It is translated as CSAGRARGPSYEQYF.

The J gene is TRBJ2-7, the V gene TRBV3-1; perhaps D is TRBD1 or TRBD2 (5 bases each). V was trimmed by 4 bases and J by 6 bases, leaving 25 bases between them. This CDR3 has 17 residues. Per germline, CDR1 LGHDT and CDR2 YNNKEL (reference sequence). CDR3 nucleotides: TGTGCCAGCAGCCCGGACCTAAGCTTCGGGGCGGCGGGCGAGCAGTACTTC. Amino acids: CASSPDLSFGAAGEQYF.

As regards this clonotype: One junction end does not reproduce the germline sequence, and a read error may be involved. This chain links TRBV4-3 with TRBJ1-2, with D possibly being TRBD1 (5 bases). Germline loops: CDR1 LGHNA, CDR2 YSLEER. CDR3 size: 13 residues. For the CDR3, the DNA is TGCGCCAGCAGTCAAGATTCACAGGTTGGCTACACCTTC. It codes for CASSQDSQVGYTF.

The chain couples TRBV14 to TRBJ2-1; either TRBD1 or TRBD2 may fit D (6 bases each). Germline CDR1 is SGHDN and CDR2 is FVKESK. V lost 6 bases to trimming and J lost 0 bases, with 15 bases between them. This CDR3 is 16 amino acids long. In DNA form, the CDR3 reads TGTGCCAGCAGTGAGCTAGGAGGGGGCTCCTACAATGAGCAGTTCTTC. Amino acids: CASSELGGGSYNEQFF.

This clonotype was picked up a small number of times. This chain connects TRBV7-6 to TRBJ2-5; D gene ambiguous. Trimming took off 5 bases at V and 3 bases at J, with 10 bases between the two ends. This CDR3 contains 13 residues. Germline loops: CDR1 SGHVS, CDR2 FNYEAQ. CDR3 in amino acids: CASSQHFKETQYF. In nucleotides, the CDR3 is TGTGCCAGCAGCCAACATTTCAAAGAGACCCAGTACTTC.

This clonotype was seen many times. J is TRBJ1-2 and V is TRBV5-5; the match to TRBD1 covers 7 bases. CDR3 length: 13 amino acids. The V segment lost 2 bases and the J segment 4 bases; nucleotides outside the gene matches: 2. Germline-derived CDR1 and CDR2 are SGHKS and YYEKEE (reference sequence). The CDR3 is CASSLAGGYGYTF. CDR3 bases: TGTGCCAGCAGCTTAGCAGGGGGCTATGGCTACACCTTC.

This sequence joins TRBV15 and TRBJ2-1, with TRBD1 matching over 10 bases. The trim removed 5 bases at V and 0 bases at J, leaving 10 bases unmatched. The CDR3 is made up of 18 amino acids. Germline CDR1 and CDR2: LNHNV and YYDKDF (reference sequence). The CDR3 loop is CATSPGQGFKGSYNEQFF. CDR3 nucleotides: TGTGCCACCAGCCCGGGACAGGGGTTTAAGGGCTCCTACAATGAGCAGTTCTTC.

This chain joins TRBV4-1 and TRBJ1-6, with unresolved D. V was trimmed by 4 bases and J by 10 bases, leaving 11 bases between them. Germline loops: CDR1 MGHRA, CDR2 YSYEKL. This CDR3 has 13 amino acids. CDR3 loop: CASSPWNGSPLHF. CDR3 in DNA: TGCGCCAGCAGCCCCTGGAATGGCTCACCCCTCCACTTT.

The CDR3 reads CASRGGTSGRDIQYF. The CDR3 DNA is TGCGCCAGCAGAGGGGGGACTAGCGGGAGGGACATTCAGTACTTC. This chain connects TRBV10-2 to TRBJ2-4, with 16 bases matching TRBD2. Per germline, CDR1 WSHSY and CDR2 SAAADI. V shed 6 bases, J shed 8 bases, and the junction held 4 bases outside the gene matches. The CDR3 covers 15 residues.